These 2 T cell receptor beta chains were all obtained from the same sample, sequenced in a study of CD8 T cells in Susac syndrome. Reverse transcription of roughly 0.45 to 1 ug RNA used random hexamers. MiXCR, applied by TCRdb to the immunoSEQ multiplex PCR reads, yields one record per CDR3 protein. The sample has 120,000 or so distinct CDR3 sequences; about 95% are singletons. Sequenced input: CD8+ T cells from PBMCs. Every receptor here comes from a human donor with Susac syndrome.

This clonotype has only one observation. The chain uses TRBV5-4 and TRBJ1-2; D is perhaps TRBD1 (6 bases). The CDR3 has 16 residues. Germline CDR1 is SGHNT and CDR2 is YYREEE (reference sequence). V was trimmed by 4 bases and J by 5 bases, leaving 21 bases between them. CDR3 sequence: CASSPEGQTSGYGYTF. The CDR3 nucleotides are TGTGCCAGCAGCCCCGAAGGACAGACTAGTGGATATGGCTACACCTTC.

The chain couples TRBV6-5 to TRBJ1-2; 7 bases line up with TRBD1. Per the germline V gene, CDR1 is MNHEY and CDR2 is SVGAGI. The CDR3 contains 17 residues. Unmatched junction bases numbered 7, after V lost 0 bases and J lost 0 bases. The CDR3: CASSYSLGTEANYGYTF. In nucleotides, the CDR3 is TGTGCCAGCAGTTACTCTTTGGGGACAGAGGCTAACTATGGCTACACCTTC.